Below, 9 T cell receptor beta chains from the same sample are listed, as sequenced in a study of sequential checkpoint blockade in melanoma. Treatment meaning: randomized to nivolumab then ipilimumab (arm A) or the reverse (arm B). Method: immunoSEQ multiplex PCR; TCRdb's copy keeps in-frame clones and lacks some. The data show 13,000 to 15,000 clones, with under 65% seen just once and 15% to 20% held by the top ten. Sequenced here: CD8+ T cells sorted from blood (inferred from file names), sampled from a patient given nivolumab and ipilimumab in sequence. The receptors were sampled from a human donor with melanoma.

This sequence joins TRBV27 and TRBJ2-7; 10 nucleotides align to TRBD2. This CDR3 contains 13 residues. Germline V CDR1 and CDR2: MNHEY, SMNVEV (reference sequence). Trimming cost V 4 bases and J 9 bases; bases outside gene matches: 6. CDR3 loop: CASSYVASGGQYF. CDR3 in DNA: TGTGCCAGCAGTTACGTGGCTAGCGGGGGGCAGTACTTC.

This chain connects TRBV9 to TRBJ2-2; D may be TRBD2 (6 bases). Trimming took off 6 bases at V and 6 bases at J, with 12 bases between the two ends. The length of the CDR3 is 13 residues. Germline-derived CDR1 and CDR2 are SGDLS and YYNGEE. CDR3 amino acids: CASTPSGAGELFF. CDR3 bases: TGTGCCAGCACTCCCTCGGGGGCCGGGGAGCTGTTTTTT.

The chain is built from TRBV4-2 and TRBJ2-7; 11 nucleotides match TRBD2. Germline V lookup: CDR1 LGHNA, CDR2 YNFKEQ. V lost 3 bases, J lost 3 bases, and 10 bases stayed unmatched. CDR3 length: 17 residues. CDR3 DNA: TGTGCCAGCAGCCATCCGAAACTAGCGGGGGACAACTACGAGCAGTACTTC. This sequence encodes CASSHPKLAGDNYEQYF.

The CDR3 protein is CASSGTPNTEAFF. CDR3 in DNA: TGTGCCAGCAGTGGGACACCTAACACTGAAGCTTTCTTT. The chain is built from TRBV2 and TRBJ1-1; D might be TRBD1 (5 bases). Germline V gives CDR1 SNHLY, CDR2 FYNNEI. This CDR3 has 13 residues. The V gene lost 4 bases and the J gene lost 2 bases, with 8 bases spanning the gap.

This sequence joins TRBV10-3 and TRBJ2-5; 8 bases are a match to TRBD1. In germline, CDR1 is ENHRY, CDR2 SYGVKD. The CDR3 length is 19 residues. J was trimmed by 1 base and V by 4 bases; bases with no gene match: 17. The CDR3 spells CAISAPAGGIGTPQETQYF. The CDR3 region has the DNA TGTGCCATCAGTGCCCCCGCAGGGGGCATTGGGACCCCCCAAGAGACCCAGTACTTC.

Only a few counts were recorded for this clone. The rearrangement joins TRBV18 to TRBJ2-7; D is possibly TRBD1 (6 bases). CDR3 length: 16 residues. Germline V CDR1 and CDR2: KGHSH, LQKENI. V dropped 0 bases and J dropped 3 bases, with 15 bases sitting between them. The CDR3 DNA reads as TGTGCCAGCTCACCACCGGGACACGGGACGGACTACGAGCAGTACTTC. Amino acids: CASSPPGHGTDYEQYF. Drawing the rest from reference TRBV18 and TRBJ2-7, the complete variable domain is NAGVMQNPRHLVRRRGQEARLRCSPMKGHSHVYWYRQLPEEGLKFMVYLQKENIIDESGMPKERFSAEFPKEGPSILRIQQVVRGDSAAYFCASSPPGHGTDYEQYFGPGTRLTVT.

This clone is a singleton in its sample. The rearrangement links TRBV25-1 to TRBJ2-2; 11 bases map to TRBD1. The CDR3 spans 17 residues. V was clipped by 4 bases and J by 3 bases; unmatched bases: 7. CDR1 and CDR2 from the germline V gene are MGHDK and SYGVNS. CDR3 residues: CASSGTGGVFYTGELFF. The CDR3 nucleotides are TGTGCCAGCAGTGGGACAGGGGGCGTGTTTTACACCGGGGAGCTGTTTTTT.

This clone turned up a few times. The chain joins TRBV2 to TRBJ2-3, with 8 bases aligning to TRBD2. Losses at the gene ends were 10 bases for V and 6 bases for J; bases not matched to a gene: 12. The CDR3 consists of 14 residues. CDR1 SNHLY and CDR2 FYNNEI come from the germline V gene. CDR3 bases: TGTGCCACCTATTCGGGAGGGTCATGGGATACGCAGTATTTT. Protein: CATYSGGSWDTQYF.

This clone is labeled medium-sized. The rearrangement links TRBV5-8 to TRBJ2-3, with 11 positions matching TRBD2. This CDR3 is 17 amino acids long. Trimming took 0 bases from V and 0 from J; bases not matched to a gene: 3. Germline CDR1 is SGHTS and CDR2 is YDEGEE. As DNA, the CDR3 is TGTGCCAGCAGCTTGGGACTAGCGGGGAGAAGCACAGATACGCAGTATTTT. Its translation is CASSLGLAGRSTDTQYF. The entire variable domain, with the rest obtained from reference TRBV5-8 and TRBJ2-3, is as follows: EAGVTQSPTHLIKTRGQQATLRCSPISGHTSVYWYQQALGLGLQFLLWYDEGEERNRGNFPPRFSGRQFPNYSSELNVNALELEDSALYLCASSLGLAGRSTDTQYFGPGTRLTVL.